Below, 5 T cell receptor beta chains from the same sample are listed, as sequenced in a study of T-cell reconstitution after alpha-beta-depleted transplantation in children. A TCRbeta library incorporating unique molecular identifiers was prepared. TCRdb ran MiXCR on the PCR reads and lists one entry per CDR3 protein. The table includes 250,000 to 300,000 distinct CDR3 sequences, 9.9% detected once. Material: PBMCs from the stem cell graft donor, obtained from the stem cell graft. Receptors were obtained from a human donor who donated a stem cell graft to a child with SCID.

This clonotype turned up a few times. The chain joins TRBV5-1 to TRBJ2-3, with D perhaps being TRBD1 or TRBD2 (5 bases each). This CDR3 has 20 residues. Looked up from germline, CDR1 is SGHRS and CDR2 is YFSETQ. Trimming removed 1 base from V and 0 bases from J, with 24 bases in between. CDR3 in amino acids: CASSLSGEGFTFSSTDTQYF. The CDR3 region has the DNA TGCGCCAGCAGCTTGTCTGGAGAGGGGTTCACCTTTTCAAGCACAGATACGCAGTATTTT.

The chain uses TRBV6-5 and TRBJ1-1; D is perhaps TRBD1 (5 bases). Germline assignment: CDR1 MNHEY and CDR2 SVGAGI. The CDR3 covers 12 residues. V lost 7 bases, J lost 4 bases, and 10 bases lay in between. The CDR3 nucleotides read TGTGCCAGCACCGCGGGGGGCACTGAAGCTTTCTTT. This codes for CASTAGGTEAFF.

This clonotype has more than one count but fewer than ten. The rearrangement joins TRBV12-3 or TRBV12-4 to TRBJ1-6; 8 positions match TRBD1. V shed 6 bases and J 11 bases; nucleotides not matched to a gene: 12. There are 15 residues in the CDR3. CDR3 coding DNA: TGTGCCAGCAGACCCGGGACAGGCTTAAGGACACCCCTCCACTTT. Encoded protein: CASRPGTGLRTPLHF.

This clonotype has more than one count but fewer than ten. The chain carries TRBV7-9 and TRBJ2-5; D is unresolved. The germline gives CDR1 SEHNR, CDR2 FQNEAQ (reference sequence). CDR3 length: 13 amino acids. Between the trimmed V and J ends, which lost 0 bases and 5 bases, there was a span of 7 bases. CDR3 region: CASSLAGFETQYF. The CDR3 coding sequence is TGTGCCAGCAGCTTAGCAGGGTTTGAGACCCAGTACTTC.

This clonotype was observed a handful of times. This chain links TRBV7-9 with TRBJ2-7; TRBD2 might be the D (5 bases). From germline, CDR1 is SEHNR and CDR2 FQNEAQ (reference sequence). The CDR3 is made up of 14 amino acids. Trimming removed 6 bases from V and 5 bases from J, with 17 bases in between. CDR3 sequence reads: CASRSGFTPHEQYF. The CDR3 DNA sequence: TGTGCCAGCAGGTCGGGGTTTACACCCCACGAGCAGTACTTC.